The TCR beta chain under discussion was sequenced for a study of T cell changes during pregnancy in multiple sclerosis. Germline V lookup: CDR1 MNHEY, CDR2 SVGAGI. The CDR3 length is 14 residues. Between the trimmed V and J ends, which lost 4 bases and 8 bases, there was a span of 14 bases. Measured with immunoSEQ multiplex PCR; TCRdb has only the in-frame clones, and not every one. Of approximately 110,000 clones in the sample, roughly nine tenths are singletons; the top ten hold 3% to 3.5%. The source of this sequence is a female donor with multiple sclerosis, enrolled in a pregnancy study. The chain joins TRBV6-5 to TRBJ1-4; a possible D gene is TRBD1 (6 bases). The sample here was peripheral blood, taken after pregnancy. CDR3 residues: CASSFDRPGEKLFF. DNA of the CDR3: TGTGCCAGCAGTTTCGACAGGCCGGGGGAAAAACTGTTTTTT.